This T cell receptor (beta chain) comes out of a study of cytomegalovirus exposure and HLA in healthy donors. Study conclusions and caveats: What a later analysis reportedly showed was that an Asian-associated ancestry cluster had fewer N-insertions than the roughly 670-donor mean. In an earlier analysis, about 87% or about 30%: the productive usage of most TCR beta V segments.

Primers: 60 Vbeta forward and 13 Jbeta reverse. TCRdb keeps only in-frame clones here, not all; method: immunoSEQ multiplex PCR. This sample has 150,000 or so clones, with approximately 72% found just once. Regarding this clone: The antigen is undetermined.

CDR1 is SGHTA, CDR2 FQGNSA, per germline. The length of the CDR3 is 17 residues. With 5 bases removed from V and 4 bases from J, the gap between germline ends came to 22 bases. This chain uses TRBV7-2 with TRBJ2-3; D might be TRBD2 (7 bases). This TCR was sampled from a man between 18 and 29 years old in good health and CMV-seronegative. The sample comprised PBMCs. The CDR3 DNA reads TGTGCCAGCAGCGGGGGGGCTGGGGGGACTTTACCAGATACGCAGTATTTT. Translating gives CASSGGAGGTLPDTQYF.